These 29 T cell receptor beta chains originate from one sample sequenced in a study of cytomegalovirus exposure and HLA in healthy donors. A multiplex PCR was run with 60 Vbeta primers and 13 Jbeta primers. The assay was immunoSEQ multiplex PCR, and TCRdb's table has in-frame clones only and misses some. The sample has fewer than 250,000 clones; roughly 84% are singletons. Sequenced input: PBMCs. These receptors all stem from a boy between 2 and 15 years old in good health and CMV-seronegative.

V and J are TRBV30 and TRBJ1-5; D gene uncertain. The CDR3 spans 13 residues. CDR1 and CDR2 (germline): GTSNPN, SVGIG (reference sequence). Trimming shortened V by 3 bases and J by 4 bases, and 10 bases separated the two germline ends. The CDR3 DNA sequence: TGTGCCTGGAGGAAACAGATAAATCAGCCCCAGCATTTT. It specifies CAWRKQINQPQHF.

V is TRBV30 and J is TRBJ2-7, with D perhaps matching TRBD2 (7 bases). The CDR3 covers 13 residues. V was cut by 5 bases and J by 3 bases, with 14 bases left in between. In germline, CDR1 is GTSNPN, CDR2 SVGIG (reference sequence). DNA for the CDR3: TGTGCCTGGCAGAGGGGGGGGGACTACGAGCAGTACTTC. As protein: CAWQRGGDYEQYF.

The V call is TRBV4-2, the J call TRBJ2-7, with a weak D call TRBD2 (5 bases). The V gene's germline CDR1 is LGHNA and CDR2 YNFKEQ. CDR3 length: 13 residues. Deletions cut 3 bases from V and 2 bases from J, with 8 bases between. The CDR3 nucleotides read TGTGCCAGCAGCCAGCGGGTCGCCTACGAGCAGTACTTC. Protein: CASSQRVAYEQYF.

The chain is built from TRBV19 and TRBJ1-5; the D gene is possibly TRBD1 (6 bases). CDR1 and CDR2 from the germline V gene are LNHDA and SQIVND (reference sequence). V gave up 0 bases and J gave up 2 bases, with 8 bases separating them. CDR3 length: 15 amino acids. The CDR3 region has the DNA TGTGCCAGTAGTATAGACAGGGGAGGCAATCAGCCCCAGCATTTT. Protein product: CASSIDRGGNQPQHF.

The V and J genes are TRBV5-6 and TRBJ2-1; 9 bases are shared with TRBD2. From germline, CDR1 is SGHDT and CDR2 YYEEEE. Trimming removed 1 base from V and 8 bases from J; junction bases left unmatched: 10. CDR3 length equals 16 residues. Here the CDR3 DNA reads TGTGCCAGCAGCTTGATGTTGGGCGGGGGGGCTTATGAGCAGTTCTTC. It yields the protein CASSLMLGGGAYEQFF.

In regard to this clone: Germline is not matched at one junction end, which may reflect a read error. The chain has TRBV5-4 and TRBJ1-2, with 7 nucleotides matching TRBD1. The germline gives CDR1 SGHNT, CDR2 YYREEE (reference sequence). The CDR3 covers 14 residues. CDR3 nucleotide sequence: TGTGCCAGCAGCTCGACAGGGTTGGACTATGGCTACATCTTC. Protein sequence: CASSSTGLDYGYIF.

This clone occurred a few times. The chain employs TRBV29-1 and TRBJ1-4; D might be TRBD1 (5 bases). CDR1 and CDR2 from the germline V gene are SQVTM and ANQGSEA. V lost 7 bases, J lost 7 bases, and 10 bases lay in between. The CDR3 is 11 residues long. The DNA for the CDR3 is TGCAGCGCAGCAAGGGGTGAAAAACTGTTTTTT. Translating gives CSAARGEKLFF.

This rearrangement joins TRBV6-5 to TRBJ2-5; TRBD1 matches at 7 bases. From germline, CDR1 is MNHEY and CDR2 SVGAGI. The V gene end was trimmed by 6 bases and the J gene end by 3 bases; junction bases not matched to a gene: 10. There are 15 residues in the CDR3. The CDR3 sequence: CASSQDRVDKETQYF. DNA for the CDR3: TGTGCCAGCAGCCAAGACAGGGTGGATAAAGAGACCCAGTACTTC.

This chain links TRBV5-1 with TRBJ1-1; TRBD1 matches at 8 bases. The germline V gene encodes CDR1 SGHRS and CDR2 YFSETQ. The CDR3 loop spans 16 amino acids. J gave up 7 bases and V 6 bases, and 17 bases lay outside the gene matches. The CDR3 nucleotides are TGCGCCAGCACCCCGGGATCGGGACAGGTCTTAGGTGAAGCTTTCTTT. It is translated as CASTPGSGQVLGEAFF.

The chain uses TRBV11-2 and TRBJ1-6; TRBD1 agrees at 8 bases. Germline CDR1 is SGHAT and CDR2 is FQNNGV. V was clipped by 4 bases and J by 6 bases; unmatched bases: 8. This CDR3 region has 16 residues. CDR3 sequence: CASSSITGGTNSPLHF. The CDR3 DNA is TGTGCCAGCAGCTCAATAACAGGGGGTACTAATTCACCCCTCCACTTT.

V and J are TRBV15 and TRBJ2-1, with 7 bases that match TRBD2. The ends lost 5 bases at V and 5 bases at J; junction bases unmatched: 9. Germline V gene data show CDR1 as LNHNV and CDR2 as YYDKDF (reference sequence). The CDR3 has 15 amino acids. The CDR3 region has the DNA TGTGCCACCAGCGGCCAGACTAGCCTGCACAATGAGCAGTTCTTC. Translation: CATSGQTSLHNEQFF.

The CDR3 loop is CATSRSTSGEFEQYF. The CDR3 DNA reads as TGTGCCACCAGCAGATCTACTAGCGGGGAGTTCGAGCAGTACTTC. This chain joins TRBV15 and TRBJ2-7; 10 positions agree with TRBD2. This CDR3 spans 15 amino acids. The germline gives CDR1 LNHNV, CDR2 YYDKDF (reference sequence). V gave up 2 bases and J gave up 6 bases; unmatched junction bases: 7.

J is TRBJ2-3 and V is TRBV19, with 7 nucleotides matching TRBD2. The CDR3 is 12 residues long. The V segment lost 6 bases and the J segment 6 bases; nucleotides outside the gene matches: 3. CDR1 and CDR2 (germline): LNHDA, SQIVND (reference sequence). The CDR3 DNA follows: TGTGCCAGTAGAAGGGGAGGGGATACGCAGTATTTT. Translated: CASRRGGDTQYF.

This rearrangement joins TRBV7-9 to TRBJ2-3; 9 nucleotides match TRBD2. Germline V lookup: CDR1 SEHNR, CDR2 FQNEAQ (reference sequence). Germline trimming cut 5 bases from V and 4 bases from J; bases unmatched to any gene: 4. This CDR3 contains 14 residues. In DNA, the CDR3 is TGTGCCAGCAGCCCGACTAGCGGCTCAGATACGCAGTATTTT. As protein: CASSPTSGSDTQYF. Drawing the rest from reference TRBV7-9 and TRBJ2-3, the complete variable domain is DTGVSQNPRHKITKRGQNVTFRCDPISEHNRLYWYRQTLGQGPEFLTYFQNEAQLEKSRLLSDRFSAERPKGSFSTLEIQRTEQGDSAMYLCASSPTSGSDTQYFGPGTRLTVL.

The CDR3 DNA reads TGTGCCAGCAGCTGGTCCCGGGACAGCTACAATGAGCAGTTCTTC. Protein sequence: CASSWSRDSYNEQFF. The chain recombines TRBV7-9 with TRBJ2-1; 7 bases are a match to TRBD1. The CDR3 runs to 15 residues. J lost 3 bases, V lost 4 bases, and 6 bases had no gene match. CDR1 is SEHNR and CDR2 is FQNEAQ in the germline V gene (reference sequence). Complete variable domain (other parts from reference TRBV7-9 and TRBJ2-1): DTGVSQNPRHKITKRGQNVTFRCDPISEHNRLYWYRQTLGQGPEFLTYFQNEAQLEKSRLLSDRFSAERPKGSFSTLEIQRTEQGDSAMYLCASSWSRDSYNEQFFGPGTRLTVL.

The chain is built from TRBV29-1 and TRBJ2-5, with TRBD1 matching 10 bases. V trimming: 7 bases; J trimming: 4 bases; junction bases outside the gene matches: 12. Germline CDR1 and CDR2: SQVTM and ANQGSEA. CDR3 size: 15 residues. CDR3 sequence: CSAPSPGQGTETQYF. CDR3 bases: TGCAGCGCCCCGTCTCCGGGACAGGGGACAGAGACCCAGTACTTC.

The chain is built from TRBV12-1 and TRBJ2-3; the table assigns TRBD2, which was not confirmed against the DNA. TRBV12-1 is listed as a pseudogene. The CDR3 has 20 residues. The CDR3 DNA reads as TGTGCCAGCAGCCACCCCCAAGCGACTAGCGGAAGATCAAGCACAGATACGCAGTATTTT. It specifies CASSHPQATSGRSSTDTQYF.

This clone was counted a single time. The genes are TRBV7-3 and TRBJ2-5; 9 bases fit TRBD1. Per the germline V gene, CDR1 is SGHTA and CDR2 is FQGTGA. The CDR3 covers 13 residues. Germline trimming cut 6 bases from V and 5 bases from J; bases unmatched to any gene: 4. CDR3 residues: CASSTGGSETQYF. The DNA for the CDR3 is TGTGCCAGCAGTACAGGGGGCTCGGAGACCCAGTACTTC. The entire variable domain, with the rest obtained from reference TRBV7-3 and TRBJ2-5, is as follows: GAGVSQTPSNKVTEKGKYVELRCDPISGHTALYWYRQSLGQGPEFLIYFQGTGAADDSGLPNDRFFAVRPEGSVSTLKIQRTERGDSAVYLCASSTGGSETQYFGPGTRLLVL.

This chain connects TRBV13 to TRBJ2-1; TRBD2 is a possible D gene (5 bases). The CDR3 spans 16 residues. V was cut by 2 bases and J by 0 bases, with 11 bases left in between. From germline, CDR1 is PRHDT and CDR2 FYEKMQ (reference sequence). This CDR3 is CASSLLGEDSYNEQFF. In DNA form, the CDR3 reads TGTGCCAGCAGCTTACTCGGGGAAGACTCCTACAATGAGCAGTTCTTC.

The chain uses TRBV29-1 and TRBJ1-1; D is perhaps TRBD1 (6 bases). The germline CDR1 and CDR2 sequences are SQVTM and ANQGSEA. CDR3 length: 17 amino acids. Trimming cost V 2 bases and J 4 bases, with 23 bases left between them. The DNA for the CDR3 is TGCAGCGTTGAAAGGGACATGGGGTTCCTTGATAGCACTGAAGCTTTCTTT. It codes for CSVERDMGFLDSTEAFF.

The V call is TRBV7-9, the J call TRBJ2-5; 11 bases align to TRBD2. Trimming took 5 bases from V and 2 from J; bases not matched to a gene: 13. Germline-derived CDR1 and CDR2 are SEHNR and FQNEAQ (reference sequence). The CDR3 consists of 18 residues. This CDR3 reads CASSDTSGRRGGQETQYF. CDR3 DNA sequence: TGTGCCAGCAGCGATACTAGCGGGAGAAGGGGGGGACAAGAGACCCAGTACTTC. Complete variable domain (other parts from reference TRBV7-9 and TRBJ2-5): DTGVSQNPRHKITKRGQNVTFRCDPISEHNRLYWYRQTLGQGPEFLTYFQNEAQLEKSRLLSDRFSAERPKGSFSTLEIQRTEQGDSAMYLCASSDTSGRRGGQETQYFGPGTRLLVL.

This clone was detected only a few times. This chain connects TRBV6-1 to TRBJ2-7, with D tentatively TRBD2 (6 bases). The CDR3 is 16 residues long. V lost 4 bases and J 0 bases, leaving 16 bases between the germline ends. The V gene's germline CDR1 is MNHNS and CDR2 SASEGT. For the CDR3, the DNA is TGTGCCAGCAGTGTGACGACTAGTCGGAGCTCCTACGAGCAGTACTTC. Its protein product is CASSVTTSRSSYEQYF.

V usage is TRBV5-6 and J usage is TRBJ2-2; D ambiguous. Germline assignment: CDR1 SGHDT and CDR2 YYEEEE. Trimming removed 0 bases from V and 7 bases from J, with 7 bases in between. The CDR3 is 13 residues long. CDR3 amino acids: CASSLDPGGELFF. CDR3 nucleotide sequence: TGTGCCAGCAGCTTGGACCCGGGCGGGGAGCTGTTTTTT. The whole variable domain, filled in from reference TRBV5-6 and TRBJ2-2, reads DAGVTQSPTHLIKTRGQQVTLRCSPKSGHDTVSWYQQALGQGPQFIFQYYEEEERQRGNFPDRFSGHQFPNYSSELNVNALLLGDSALYLCASSLDPGGELFFGEGSRLTVL.

V and J are TRBV25-1 and TRBJ2-7; the D gene is possibly TRBD2 (6 bases). CDR1 is MGHDK and CDR2 is SYGVNS in the germline V gene. Trimming took 3 bases from V and 7 from J, leaving 13 bases between them. The CDR3 contains 13 residues. The CDR3 sequence: CASSDPGVGEQYF. CDR3 sequence (DNA): TGTGCCAGCAGTGACCCGGGGGTTGGGGAGCAGTACTTC.

This chain links TRBV27 with TRBJ2-7; D possibly corresponds to TRBD2 (6 bases). V was trimmed by 0 bases and J by 3 bases, leaving 15 bases between them. The CDR3 has 16 amino acids. CDR1 is MNHEY, CDR2 SMNVEV, per germline (reference sequence). The CDR3 sequence is CASSLSAGNPSYEQYF. The CDR3 nucleotides are TGTGCCAGCAGTTTATCGGCGGGGAATCCCAGCTACGAGCAGTACTTC.

The gene calls are TRBV6-6 and TRBJ1-1; 8 bases match TRBD1. Germline CDR1 MNHNY, CDR2 SVGAGI (reference sequence). The CDR3 consists of 14 residues. V shed 5 bases and J 3 bases; nucleotides not matched to a gene: 5. The CDR3 bases are TGTGCCAGCAGTCCTACAGGGGGGCACACTGAAGCTTTCTTT. This translates into CASSPTGGHTEAFF.

This clone was counted only a few times. The chain employs TRBV6-5 and TRBJ2-3; D is uncertain. V was shortened by 2 bases and J by 1 base, with 4 bases between the two germline ends. This CDR3 is built from 13 residues. The germline V gene encodes CDR1 MNHEY and CDR2 SVGAGI. CDR3 amino acids: CASSYGRTDTQYF. CDR3 coding DNA: TGTGCCAGCAGTTACGGCCGCACAGATACGCAGTATTTT.

The chain recombines TRBV7-8 with TRBJ2-1; TRBD1 matches 7 bases. The CDR3 runs to 15 residues. V shed 1 base and J 4 bases; nucleotides not matched to a gene: 4. Per the germline V gene, CDR1 is SGHVS and CDR2 is FQNEAQ. In DNA, the CDR3 is TGTGCCAGCAGCTTAGGAGGGGGCCCTTACAATGAGCAGTTCTTC. This encodes CASSLGGGPYNEQFF.

This clone has a single count. The rearrangement links TRBV6-1 to TRBJ2-5, with 9 bases matching TRBD1. The J call is uncertain, as TRBJ2-7 better fits the DNA end. The germline CDR1 and CDR2 sequences are MNHNS and SASEGT. CDR3 size: 13 residues. The DNA of the CDR3 is TGTGCCAGCACCGGGACAGGGCAGCACGAGCAGTACTTC. This translates into CASTGTGQHEQYF.